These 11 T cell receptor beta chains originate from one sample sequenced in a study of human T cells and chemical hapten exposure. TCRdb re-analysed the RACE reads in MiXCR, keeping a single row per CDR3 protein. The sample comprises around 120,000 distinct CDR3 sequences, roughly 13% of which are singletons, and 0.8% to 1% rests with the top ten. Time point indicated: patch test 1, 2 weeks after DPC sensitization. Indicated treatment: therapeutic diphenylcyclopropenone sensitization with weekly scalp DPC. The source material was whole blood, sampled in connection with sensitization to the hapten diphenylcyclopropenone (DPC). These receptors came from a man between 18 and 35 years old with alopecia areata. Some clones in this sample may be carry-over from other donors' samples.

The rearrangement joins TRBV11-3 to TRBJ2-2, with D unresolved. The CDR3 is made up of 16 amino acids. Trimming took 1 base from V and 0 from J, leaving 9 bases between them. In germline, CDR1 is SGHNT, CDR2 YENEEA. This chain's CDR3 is CASSLGTPSNTGELFF. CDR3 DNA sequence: TGTGCCAGCAGCTTAGGTACACCATCGAACACCGGGGAGCTGTTTTTT.

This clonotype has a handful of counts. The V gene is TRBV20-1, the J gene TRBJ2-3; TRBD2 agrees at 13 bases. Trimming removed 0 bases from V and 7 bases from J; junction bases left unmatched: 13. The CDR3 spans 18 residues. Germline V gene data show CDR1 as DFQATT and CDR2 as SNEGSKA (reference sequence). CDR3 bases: TGCAGTGCTAGAGATCTAACTAGCGGGGGGGTGATCTCATATACGCAGTATTTT. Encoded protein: CSARDLTSGGVISYTQYF.

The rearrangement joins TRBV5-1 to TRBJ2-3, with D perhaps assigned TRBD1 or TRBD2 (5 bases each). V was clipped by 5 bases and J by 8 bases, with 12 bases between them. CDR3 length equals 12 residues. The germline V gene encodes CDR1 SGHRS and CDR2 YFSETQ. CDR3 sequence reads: CASREARGTQYF. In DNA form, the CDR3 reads TGCGCCAGCAGGGAGGCTAGGGGTACGCAGTATTTT.

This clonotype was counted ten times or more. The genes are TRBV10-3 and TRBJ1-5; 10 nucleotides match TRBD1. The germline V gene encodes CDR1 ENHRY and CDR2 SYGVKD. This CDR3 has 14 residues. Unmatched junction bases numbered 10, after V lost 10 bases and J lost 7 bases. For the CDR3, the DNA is TGTGCCACCGGGACAGGGGAATCCAGGCAGCCCCAGCATTTT. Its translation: CATGTGESRQPQHF.

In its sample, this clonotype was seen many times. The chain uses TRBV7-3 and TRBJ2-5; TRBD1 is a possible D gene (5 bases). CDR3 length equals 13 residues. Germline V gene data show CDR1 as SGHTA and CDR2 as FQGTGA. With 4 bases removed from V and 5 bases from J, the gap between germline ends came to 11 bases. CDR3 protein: CASSYKGAETQYF. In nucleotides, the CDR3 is TGTGCCAGCAGCTACAAAGGGGCCGAGACCCAGTACTTC.

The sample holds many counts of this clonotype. The CDR3 region has the DNA TGCGCCAGCAGCTTACCAGGGCGGCCAACGAACACTGAAGCTTTCTTT. Its protein product is CASSLPGRPTNTEAFF. The chain carries TRBV5-1 and TRBJ1-1; TRBD1 might be the D (5 bases). The CDR3 extends over 16 amino acids. V lost 2 bases to trimming and J lost 1 base, with 15 bases between them. Germline CDR1 is SGHRS and CDR2 is YFSETQ.

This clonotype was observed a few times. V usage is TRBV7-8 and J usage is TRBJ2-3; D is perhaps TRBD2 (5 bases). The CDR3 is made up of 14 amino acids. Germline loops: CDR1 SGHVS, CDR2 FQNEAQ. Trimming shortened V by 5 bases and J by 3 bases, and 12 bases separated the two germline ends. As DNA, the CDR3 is TGTGCCAGCAGCAGGGAGACCCGAACAGATACGCAGTATTTT. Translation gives CASSRETRTDTQYF. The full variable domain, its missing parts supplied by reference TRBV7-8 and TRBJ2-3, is GAGVSQSPRYKVAKRGQDVALRCDPISGHVSLFWYQQALGQGPEFLTYFQNEAQLDKSGLPSDRFFAERPEGSVSTLKIQRTQQEDSAVYLCASSRETRTDTQYFGPGTRLTVL.

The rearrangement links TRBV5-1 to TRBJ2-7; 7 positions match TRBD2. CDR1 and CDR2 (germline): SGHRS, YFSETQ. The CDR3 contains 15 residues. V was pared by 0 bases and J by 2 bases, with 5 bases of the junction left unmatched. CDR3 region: CASSLEPAGAYEQYF. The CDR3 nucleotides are TGCGCCAGCAGCTTGGAACCTGCGGGGGCCTACGAGCAGTACTTC. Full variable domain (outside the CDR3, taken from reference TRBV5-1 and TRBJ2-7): KAGVTQTPRYLIKTRGQQVTLSCSPISGHRSVSWYQQTPGQGLQFLFEYFSETQRNKGNFPGRFSGRQFSNSRSEMNVSTLELGDSALYLCASSLEPAGAYEQYFGPGTRLTVT.

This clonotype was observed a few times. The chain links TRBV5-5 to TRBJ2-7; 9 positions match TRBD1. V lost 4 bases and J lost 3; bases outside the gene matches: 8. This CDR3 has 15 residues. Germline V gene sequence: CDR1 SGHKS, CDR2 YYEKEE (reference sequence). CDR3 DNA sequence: TGTGCCAGCAGCCGAGCCGGGACAGGGATCTACGAGCAGTACTTC. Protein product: CASSRAGTGIYEQYF. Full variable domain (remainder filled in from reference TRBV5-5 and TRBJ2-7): DAGVTQSPTHLIKTRGQQVTLRCSPISGHKSVSWYQQVLGQGPQFIFQYYEKEERGRGNFPDRFSARQFPNYSSELNVNALLLGDSALYLCASSRAGTGIYEQYFGPGTRLTVT.

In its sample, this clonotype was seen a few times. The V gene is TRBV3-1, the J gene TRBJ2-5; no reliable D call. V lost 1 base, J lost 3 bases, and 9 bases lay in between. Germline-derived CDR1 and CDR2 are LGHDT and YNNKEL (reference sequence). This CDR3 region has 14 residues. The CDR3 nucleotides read TGTGCCAGCAGCCAAGTTATACAGAAAGAGACCCAGTACTTC. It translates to CASSQVIQKETQYF.

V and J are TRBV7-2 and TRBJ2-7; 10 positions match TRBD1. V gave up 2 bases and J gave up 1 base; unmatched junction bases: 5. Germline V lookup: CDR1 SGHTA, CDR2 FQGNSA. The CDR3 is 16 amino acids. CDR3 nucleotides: TGTGCCAGCAGCTTATATGGGACAGGGGATTCCTACGAGCAGTACGTC. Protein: CASSLYGTGDSYEQYV.